Listed here are 4 T cell receptor beta chains from one sample, sequenced in a study of blood T cell repertoires in COVID-19 (dated by TCRdb to 2019 to 2021). Libraries came from the immunoSEQ multiplex PCR assay. In TCRdb, the immuneACCESS table is reduced to in-frame sequences with V and J assigned. These tables do not hold every clone; where another copy was compared, an unresolved V gene accounts for under half, and the others remain unexplained. This sample comprises approximately 130,000 clones, approximately 84% of them detected only once. The ten largest clones capture roughly 12% of the sample. Sequenced input: peripheral blood. These receptors came from a human donor in a cohort sampled during active COVID-19.

The chain joins TRBV25-1 to TRBJ2-2, with 9 nucleotides matching TRBD1. Per the germline V gene, CDR1 is MGHDK and CDR2 is SYGVNS. V trimming: 2 bases; J trimming: 2 bases; junction bases outside the gene matches: 6. This CDR3 region has 17 residues. CDR3 sequence: CASSEKGTGKNTGELFF. The CDR3 nucleotides read TGTGCCAGCAGTGAAAAAGGGACAGGGAAAAACACCGGGGAGCTGTTTTTT.

The chain carries TRBV12-5 and TRBJ2-1; the D is unclear. Trimming cost V 2 bases and J 9 bases, with 20 bases left between them. Germline assignment: CDR1 LGHNT and CDR2 FRNRAP. The CDR3 is 16 amino acids. CDR3 amino acids: CASGLWSTAAPGEQFF. For the CDR3, the DNA is TGTGCTAGTGGTTTGTGGTCTACGGCGGCACCGGGTGAGCAGTTCTTC.

In its sample, this clone was seen a few times. V gene TRBV10-3 combines with J gene TRBJ1-1; D is ambiguous. This CDR3 is 13 amino acids long. V was trimmed by 2 bases and J by 2 bases, leaving 6 bases between them. The germline V gene has CDR1 ENHRY and CDR2 SYGVKD. The CDR3 DNA follows: TGTGCCATCAGTGAGCTAGGAAACACTGAAGCTTTCTTT. It is translated as CAISELGNTEAFF.

The sample holds one count of this clone. CDR3 amino acids: CATSDVGQGANEQFF. The CDR3 DNA is TGTGCCACCAGTGATGTGGGACAGGGGGCAAATGAGCAGTTCTTC. This chain joins TRBV24-1 and TRBJ2-1; TRBD1 matches at 12 bases. Germline loops: CDR1 KGHDR, CDR2 SFDVKD. This CDR3 is built from 15 residues. The J segment lost 7 bases and the V segment lost 3 bases, leaving 3 bases of the junction unmatched.